This T cell receptor beta chain emerged from a study of control samples from healthy donors and cancer patients (dated by TCRdb to 2020 to 2021). Trimming accounts for 3 bases at V and 1 base at J, while the number of junction bases matched to no gene is 1. The germline V gene sets CDR1 to MGHDK and CDR2 to SYGVNS. The CDR3, cysteine through phenylalanine, is 15 amino acids long. The DNA shown is the 45-base CDR3, in frame from base 1. Notes on this clone: Its antigen is not yet known. Base qualities are not provided; no much larger clone lies one nucleotide away.

To prepare the library, the immunoSEQ multiplex PCR assay was applied. The clones in this table, taken by TCRdb from immuneACCESS, are in-frame only. Not every clone is retained; where verified, under half of the shortfall comes from an unresolved V gene, and the cause of the rest is unknown. The table for this sample lists some 410,000 clones; 90% of them were counted only once. Together, the top ten hold around 6.4% of the sample. Sequencing was done on a sample of PBMCs. The sequence came from a man in his forties with head and neck cancer. Recombination connected TRBV25-1 to TRBJ2-5; 11 junctional bases match TRBD2. The CDR3 in this case is CASSDLAGGQETQYF. The DNA is as follows: TGTGCCAGCAGTGACCTAGCGGGGGGCCAAGAGACCCAGTACTTC.